The source of this T cell receptor (beta chain) is a study of blood T cells in healthy people across ages. Drawn from each donor were approximately 10 milliliters of peripheral blood. This clonotype appeared a few times. This CDR3 is built from 13 residues. V lost 2 bases to trimming and J lost 3 bases, with 5 bases between them. The germline V gene has CDR1 MGHRA and CDR2 YSYEKL. With a J-beta primer mix and a sample-barcoded 5' primer, a second PCR ran about 7 to 12 cycles. TCRdb reprocessed the 5' RACE reads with MiXCR, giving one entry per CDR3 protein. This sample has 1.5 million to 2 million distinct CDR3 sequences, with roughly 30% found just once.

The chain links TRBV4-1 to TRBJ2-1; D remains unclear. The receptor's source is a woman aged 25 to 45 in good health. The sequenced material came from blood. The DNA of the CDR3 is TGCGCCAGCAGCCAAACAAACTACAATGAGCAGTTCTTC. Translating gives CASSQTNYNEQFF.